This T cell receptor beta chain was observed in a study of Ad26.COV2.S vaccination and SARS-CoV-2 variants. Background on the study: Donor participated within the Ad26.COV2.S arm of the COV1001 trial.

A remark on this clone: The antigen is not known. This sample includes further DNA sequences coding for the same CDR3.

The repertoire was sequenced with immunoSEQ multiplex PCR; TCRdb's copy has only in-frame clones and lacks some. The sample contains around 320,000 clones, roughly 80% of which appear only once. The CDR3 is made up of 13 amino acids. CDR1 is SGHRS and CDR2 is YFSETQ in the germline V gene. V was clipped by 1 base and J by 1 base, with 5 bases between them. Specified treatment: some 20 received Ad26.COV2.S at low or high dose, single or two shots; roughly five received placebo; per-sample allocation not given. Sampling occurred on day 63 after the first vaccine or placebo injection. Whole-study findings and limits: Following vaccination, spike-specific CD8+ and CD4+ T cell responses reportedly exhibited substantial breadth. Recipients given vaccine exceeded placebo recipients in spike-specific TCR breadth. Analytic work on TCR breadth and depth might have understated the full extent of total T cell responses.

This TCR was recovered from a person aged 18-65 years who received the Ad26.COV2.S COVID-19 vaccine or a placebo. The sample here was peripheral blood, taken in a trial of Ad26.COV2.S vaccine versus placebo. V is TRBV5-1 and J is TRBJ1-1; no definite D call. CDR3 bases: TGCGCCAGCAGCTTGTTGGGGAACACTGAAGCTTTCTTT. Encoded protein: CASSLLGNTEAFF.